This TCR beta chain is from a study of blood T cells in healthy people across ages. Findings and caveats of the study: In these data, TCR beta diversity tracked strongly with naive T cell percentage. Because sorting was not performed, PBMCs prevented conclusive naive versus antigen-experienced comparison.

Germline V gene lookup returns CDR1 MNHNY and CDR2 SVGAGI (reference sequence). CDR3 length equals 15 residues. The V end lost 0 bases, the J end lost 1 base, and 9 bases lay between the germline ends. Combining a sample-barcoded 5' primer with a J-beta primer mix, a second PCR ran for about 7 to 11 cycles. Each of the cDNA molecules was tagged by a template-switch adaptor with 12 random nucleotides. Each CDR3 protein gets one entry after TCRdb re-called the 5' RACE reads with MiXCR. The sample contains 1.5 million to 2 million distinct CDR3 sequences, 28% of which appear only once. Healthy individuals of Caucasian origin from Russia, aged about 6 to 100, served as donors. This clonotype was seen more than once but under ten times. The antigen is not known.

Sequenced material: blood. V usage is TRBV6-6 and J usage is TRBJ1-2; possibly TRBD1 for D (5 bases). The receptor was isolated from a woman younger than 45 in good health. CDR3 bases: TGTGCCAGCAGTTACTCAGGGGCCATTAACTATGGCTACACCTTC. Amino acids: CASSYSGAINYGYTF.